The rows below give T cell receptor beta chains drawn from one sample of a study of technical replicates of blood from a handful of donors. The data were produced by immunoSEQ multiplex PCR, yet TCRdb's version contains in-frame clones alone and is incomplete. The sample lists about 59,000 clones, about 94% occurring once. Source material: PBMCs. Receptors originate from a human donor in good health. Some clones in this sample may be carry-over from other donors' samples. CDR3s include the opening cysteine and the closing phenylalanine or tryptophan. Fields, in order: D gene, V gene, J gene, clone size, CDR3 DNA, CDR3 protein. The D gene is left open where the match is weak. Clone size is stated in some rows and not others, as once, few, many or a class when expanded.

>.|TRBV30|TRBJ2-1|.
TGTGCCTCGGACGCGGAGGCCTACAATGAGCAGTTCTTC
CASDAEAYNEQFF
>.|TRBV6-1|TRBJ1-1|.
TGTGCCAGCAGTGAAAGGCCTGGGGGCAGCGGGGTGGGATACACTGAAGCTTTCTTT
CASSERPGGSGVGYTEAFF
>.|TRBV5-6|TRBJ2-1|.
TGTGCCAGCAGCTCCCAGGTGACAGGTTTCAATGAGCAGTTCTTC
CASSSQVTGFNEQFF
>.|TRBV6-1|TRBJ1-6|.
TGTGCCAGCAGTGAGGACAGAGATTCACCCCTCCACTTT
CASSEDRDSPLHF
>.|TRBV6-5|TRBJ2-2|medium-sized
TGTGCCAGCAGTCCCGGTGTCGGGGAGCTGTTTTTT
CASSPGVGELFF
>.|TRBV18|TRBJ2-3|.
TGTGCCAGCTCATCTTACACAGATACGCAGTATTTT
CASSSYTDTQYF
>TRBD2|TRBV5-1|TRBJ2-2|once
TGCGCCAGCAGCTTACTAGCGCGGGACGGGGAGCTGTTTTTT
CASSLLARDGELFF
>TRBD2|TRBV2|TRBJ2-1|.
TGTGCCAGCAGTCTTAGCGGGAGAAGCTCCTACAATGAGCAGTTCTTC
CASSLSGRSSYNEQFF
>.|TRBV30|TRBJ2-3|once
TGTGCCTTACTGTCGGGGGGCACAGATACGCAGTATTTT
CALLSGGTDTQYF
>.|TRBV25-1|TRBJ1-4|.
TGTGCCAGCAGTGAATCGGTTCAAGGGGTGGCCGAAAAACTGTTTTTT
CASSESVQGVAEKLFF
>.|TRBV4-2|TRBJ2-7|.
TGTGCCAGCAGCCAAGGAACTATGGACTCCTATCCCTACGAGCAGTACTTC
CASSQGTMDSYPYEQYF